The 13 T cell receptor beta chains in this list originate from one sample, sequenced in a study of T-cell reconstitution after alpha-beta-depleted transplantation in children. Using unique molecular identifiers, the investigators prepared the TCRbeta library. TCRdb ran MiXCR on the PCR reads and lists one entry per CDR3 protein. The sample holds hundreds of thousands of distinct CDR3 sequences, roughly 15% seen once. Source: PBMCs, mostly from graft donor cells, taken 360 days after TCRalphabeta/CD19-depleted stem cell transplant. All receptors derive from a male patient younger than 18 who had a stem cell transplant for acute lymphoblastic leukemia, so the T cells may come from the graft donor.

The V call is TRBV24-1, the J call TRBJ1-2; unclear D gene. This CDR3 contains 14 residues. Germline CDR1 is KGHDR and CDR2 is SFDVKD. The ends were cut back, 3 bases at V and 6 bases at J, with 13 bases in the middle. The CDR3 region has the DNA TGTGCCACCAGTGATGGCGGGCCGGCCAATGGCTACACCTTC. It yields the protein CATSDGGPANGYTF.

The V gene is TRBV6-2 or TRBV6-3, the J gene TRBJ2-3; D might be TRBD1 or TRBD2, each matching 5 bases. The CDR3 spans 14 residues. Germline loops: CDR1 MNHEY, CDR2 SVGEGT. V lost 2 bases and J 5 bases, leaving 11 bases between the germline ends. The CDR3 bases are TGTGCCAGCAGTTACCGGGGTACAGGAGATACGCAGTATTTT. Encoded protein: CASSYRGTGDTQYF.

On this clonotype itself: A much larger clone sits a single nucleotide away, making a read error possible. CDR3 nucleotides: TGCGCCAGCAGAACGGGACAGTTGGAGACCCAGTACTTC. This codes for CASRTGQLETQYF. The rearrangement links TRBV5-1 to TRBJ2-5; 7 bases match TRBD1. The J segment lost 5 bases and the V segment lost 5 bases, leaving 6 bases of the junction unmatched. The germline V gene encodes CDR1 SGHRS and CDR2 YFSETQ. The length of the CDR3 is 13 residues.

This clonotype occurred a few times. The chain joins TRBV15 to TRBJ2-3; the D is unclear. The germline gives CDR1 LNHNV, CDR2 YYDKDF (reference sequence). The V and J ends lost 0 bases and 1 base respectively, with 11 bases between them. This CDR3 has 16 amino acids. CDR3 loop: CATSRDSWPGTDTQYF. CDR3 bases: TGTGCCACCAGCAGAGATAGTTGGCCAGGCACAGATACGCAGTATTTT.

This clonotype was recorded at least ten times. V and J are TRBV5-1 and TRBJ1-4; 7 positions match TRBD1. Germline CDR1 and CDR2: SGHRS and YFSETQ. With 0 bases clipped from V and 5 bases from J, the junction kept 1 base outside the gene matches. The CDR3 is 14 amino acids. The CDR3 region is CASSLAQGNEKLFF. CDR3 nucleotides: TGCGCCAGCAGCTTGGCACAGGGGAATGAAAAACTGTTTTTT.

In regard to this clonotype: One end of the junction is discordant with germline, which a read error may explain. This chain connects TRBV7-7 to TRBJ2-2; 12 bases line up with TRBD2. The CDR3 totals 15 residues. The germline gives CDR1 SSHAT, CDR2 FNYEAQ (reference sequence). The CDR3 DNA follows: TGTGCCAGCAGCCGGACTAGCGGGAACGCCGGGGAGCTGTTTTTT. Its translation is CASSRTSGNAGELFF.

Comment on this clonotype: A read error is possible here, since a much larger clone lies one base away. J is TRBJ1-4 and V is TRBV20-1; D ambiguous. Germline V gives CDR1 DFQATT, CDR2 SNEGSKA (reference sequence). V shed 0 bases and J shed 0 bases, with 2 bases lying between them. This CDR3 contains 13 residues. The CDR3 spells CSARDPTNEKLFF. In nucleotides, the CDR3 is TGCAGTGCTAGAGATCCAACTAATGAAAAACTGTTTTTT.

The sample holds a few counts of this clonotype. The chain couples TRBV12-3 or TRBV12-4 to TRBJ2-7, with TRBD2 matching over 8 bases. J was trimmed by 2 bases and V by 7 bases; bases with no gene match: 4. CDR3 length: 13 amino acids. CDR3 nucleotide sequence: TGTGCCAGCAATCTTAGCGGGGCCTACGAGCAGTACTTC. Protein sequence: CASNLSGAYEQYF.

This sequence joins TRBV30 and TRBJ2-5; D is perhaps TRBD1 (6 bases). Germline CDR1 reads GTSNPN; CDR2 reads SVGIG (reference sequence). Trimming removed 4 bases at V and 3 bases at J, with 15 bases between. The CDR3 is 14 residues long. The CDR3 bases are TGTGCCTGGATCCTCCGGGACAAAGAAGAGACCCAGTACTTC. Its translation: CAWILRDKEETQYF.

This clonotype was recorded a few times. The rearrangement uses TRBV20-1 and TRBJ2-1, with D unresolved. V was shortened by 1 base and J by 10 bases, with 11 bases between the two germline ends. Germline V gives CDR1 DFQATT, CDR2 SNEGSKA (reference sequence). This CDR3 comprises 12 residues. This chain's CDR3 is CSARGAVREQFF. The CDR3, as DNA: TGCAGTGCTAGAGGGGCGGTCAGGGAGCAGTTCTTC.

This clonotype was seen only a few times. This chain uses TRBV29-1 with TRBJ2-7; D gene unclear. The V gene's germline CDR1 is SQVTM and CDR2 ANQGSEA. The CDR3 contains 16 residues. The germline V and J ends were trimmed by 3 bases and 5 bases, with 23 bases remaining between them. The CDR3 reads CSVDNDSSGPPNEQYF. DNA of the CDR3: TGCAGCGTTGATAACGACTCCTCCGGGCCCCCCAACGAGCAGTACTTC.

This clonotype occurred a few times. The chain joins TRBV5-6 to TRBJ2-5, with 11 bases matching TRBD2. V was clipped by 7 bases and J by 5 bases; unmatched bases: 10. The CDR3 extends over 15 amino acids. Germline V gene data show CDR1 as SGHDT and CDR2 as YYEEEE. DNA of the CDR3: TGTGCCAGCGCCATACTAGCGGGAGTCTATGAGACCCAGTACTTC. Protein sequence: CASAILAGVYETQYF.

In nucleotides, the CDR3 is TGTGCCAGTAGTATAGCTGGCGGCAGCTATGGCTACACCTTC. This translates into CASSIAGGSYGYTF. The chain is built from TRBV19 and TRBJ1-2, with D unclear. The CDR3 has 14 residues. Between the trimmed V and J ends, which lost 1 base and 4 bases, there was a span of 10 bases. Germline-derived CDR1 and CDR2 are LNHDA and SQIVND (reference sequence). The entire variable domain, with the rest obtained from reference TRBV19 and TRBJ1-2, is as follows: DGGITQSPKYLFRKEGQNVTLSCEQNLNHDAMYWYRQDPGQGLRLIYYSQIVNDFQKGDIAEGYSVSREKKESFPLTVTSAQKNPTAFYLCASSIAGGSYGYTFGSGTRLTVV.